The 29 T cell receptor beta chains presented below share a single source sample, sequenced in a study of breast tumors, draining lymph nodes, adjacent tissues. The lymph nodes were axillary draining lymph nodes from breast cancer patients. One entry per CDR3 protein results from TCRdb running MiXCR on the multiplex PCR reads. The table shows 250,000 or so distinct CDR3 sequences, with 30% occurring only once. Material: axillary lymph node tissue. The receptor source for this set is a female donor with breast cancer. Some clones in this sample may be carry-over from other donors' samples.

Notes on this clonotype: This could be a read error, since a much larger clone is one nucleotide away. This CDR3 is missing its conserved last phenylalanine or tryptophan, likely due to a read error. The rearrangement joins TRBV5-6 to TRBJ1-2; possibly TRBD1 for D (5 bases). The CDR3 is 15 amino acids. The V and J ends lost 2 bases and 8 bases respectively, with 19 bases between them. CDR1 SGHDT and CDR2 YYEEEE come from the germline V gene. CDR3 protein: CASSFSGSQAVGYTI. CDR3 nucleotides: TGTGCCAGCAGCTTTTCAGGGTCACAGGCGGTCGGCTACACCATC.

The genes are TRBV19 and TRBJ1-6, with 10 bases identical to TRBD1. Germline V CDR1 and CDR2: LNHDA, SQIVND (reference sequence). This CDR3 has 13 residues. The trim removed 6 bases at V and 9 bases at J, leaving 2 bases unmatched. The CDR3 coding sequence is TGTGCCAGTAGCGGACAGGGGGTTTCACCCCTCCACTTT. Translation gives CASSGQGVSPLHF.

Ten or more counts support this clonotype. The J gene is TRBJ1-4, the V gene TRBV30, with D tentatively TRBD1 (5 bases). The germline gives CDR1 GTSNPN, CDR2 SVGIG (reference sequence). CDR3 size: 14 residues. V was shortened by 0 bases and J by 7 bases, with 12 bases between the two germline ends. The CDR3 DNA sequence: TGTGCCTGGAGTGTAGGGGCGGGGGGTGAAAAACTGTTTTTT. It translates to CAWSVGAGGEKLFF.

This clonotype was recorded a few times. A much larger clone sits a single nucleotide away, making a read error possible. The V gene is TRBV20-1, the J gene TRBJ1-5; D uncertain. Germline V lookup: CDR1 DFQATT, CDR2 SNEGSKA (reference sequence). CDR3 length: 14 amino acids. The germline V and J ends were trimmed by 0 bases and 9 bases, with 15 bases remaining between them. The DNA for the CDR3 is TGCAGTGCTAGAGATGCGAGAGGCGGTCCGCCCCAGCATTTT. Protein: CSARDARGGPPQHF.

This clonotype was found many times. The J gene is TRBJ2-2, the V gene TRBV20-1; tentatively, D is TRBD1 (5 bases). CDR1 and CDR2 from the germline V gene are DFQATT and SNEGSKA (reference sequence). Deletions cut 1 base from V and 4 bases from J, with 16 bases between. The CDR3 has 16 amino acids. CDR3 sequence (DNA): TGCAGTGCTAGAGTTGGGGCAGGGTCGATCACCGGGGAGCTGTTTTTT. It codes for CSARVGAGSITGELFF.

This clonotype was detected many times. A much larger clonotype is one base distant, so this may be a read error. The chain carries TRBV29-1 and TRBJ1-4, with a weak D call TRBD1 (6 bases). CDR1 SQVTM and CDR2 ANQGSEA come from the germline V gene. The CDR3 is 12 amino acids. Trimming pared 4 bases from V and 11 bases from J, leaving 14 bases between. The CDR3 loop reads CSVGTVEDKLFF. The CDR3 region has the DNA TGCAGCGTTGGGACAGTAGAGGATAAACTGTTTTTT.

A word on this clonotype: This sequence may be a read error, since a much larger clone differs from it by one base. The CDR3 DNA sequence: TGTGTCAGCATGGGCTCCGGGGAGACCCAGTACTTC. Residues: CVSMGSGETQYF. This rearrangement joins TRBV6-4 to TRBJ2-5; the D is unclear. The CDR3 is 12 residues long. Germline-derived CDR1 and CDR2 are MRHNA and SNTAGT.

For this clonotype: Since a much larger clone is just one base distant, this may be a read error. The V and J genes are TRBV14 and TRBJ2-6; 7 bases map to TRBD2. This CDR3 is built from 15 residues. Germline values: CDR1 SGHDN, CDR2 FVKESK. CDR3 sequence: CASSHGGTGANVPTF. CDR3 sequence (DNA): TGTGCCAGCTCCCACGGGGGGACTGGGGCCAACGTCCCGACTTTC.

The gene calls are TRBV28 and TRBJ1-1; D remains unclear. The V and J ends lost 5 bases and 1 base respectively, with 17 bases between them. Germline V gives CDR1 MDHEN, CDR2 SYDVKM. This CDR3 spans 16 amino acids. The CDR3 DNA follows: TGTGCCAGCAGTCTGGATCTCGGGCGGAAGAACACTGAAGCTTTCTTT. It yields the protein CASSLDLGRKNTEAFF. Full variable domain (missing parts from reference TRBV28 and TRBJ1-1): DVKVTQSSRYLVKRTGEKVFLECVQDMDHENMFWYRQDPGLGLRLIYFSYDVKMKEKGDIPEGYSVSREKKERFSLILESASTNQTSMYLCASSLDLGRKNTEAFFGQGTRLTVV.

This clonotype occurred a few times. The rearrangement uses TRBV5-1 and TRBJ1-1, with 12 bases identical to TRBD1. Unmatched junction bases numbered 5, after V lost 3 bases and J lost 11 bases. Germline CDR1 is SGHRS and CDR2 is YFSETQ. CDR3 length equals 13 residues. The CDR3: CASSSGQGAVAFF. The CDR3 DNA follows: TGCGCCAGCAGCTCGGGACAGGGGGCCGTCGCTTTCTTT.

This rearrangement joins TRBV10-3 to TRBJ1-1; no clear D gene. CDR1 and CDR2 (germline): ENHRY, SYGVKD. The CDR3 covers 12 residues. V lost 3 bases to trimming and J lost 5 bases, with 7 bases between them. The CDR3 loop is CAISDWGTEAFF. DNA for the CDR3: TGTGCCATCAGTGACTGGGGTACTGAAGCTTTCTTT.

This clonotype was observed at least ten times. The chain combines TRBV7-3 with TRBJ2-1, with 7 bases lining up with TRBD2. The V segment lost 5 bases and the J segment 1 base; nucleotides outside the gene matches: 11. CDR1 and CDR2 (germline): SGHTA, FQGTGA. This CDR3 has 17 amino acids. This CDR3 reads CASSKTSSRNSYNEQFF. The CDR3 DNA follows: TGTGCCAGCAGCAAGACTAGCAGTAGGAATTCCTACAATGAGCAGTTCTTC.

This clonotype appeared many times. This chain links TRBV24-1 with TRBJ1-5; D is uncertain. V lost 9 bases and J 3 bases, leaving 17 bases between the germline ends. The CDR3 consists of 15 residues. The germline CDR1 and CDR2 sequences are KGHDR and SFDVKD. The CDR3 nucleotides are TGTGCCACCCGCCCGGGCGGCCAGGACAATCAGCCCCAGCATTTT. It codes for CATRPGGQDNQPQHF.

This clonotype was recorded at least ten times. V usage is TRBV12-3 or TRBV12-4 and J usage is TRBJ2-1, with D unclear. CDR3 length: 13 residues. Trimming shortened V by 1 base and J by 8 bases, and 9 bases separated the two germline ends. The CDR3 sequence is CASSLVGGHEQFF. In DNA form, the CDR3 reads TGTGCCAGCAGTTTAGTGGGTGGGCATGAGCAGTTCTTC.

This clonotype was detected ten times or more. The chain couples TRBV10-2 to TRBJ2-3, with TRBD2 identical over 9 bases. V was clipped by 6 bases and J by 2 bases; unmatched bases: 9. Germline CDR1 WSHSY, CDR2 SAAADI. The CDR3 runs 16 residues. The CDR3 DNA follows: TGCGCCAGCAGGAGATCTAGCGGGACGATCACAGATACGCAGTATTTT. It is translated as CASRRSSGTITDTQYF.

CDR3 DNA: TGTGCCGGCAGGCCTAGCCTAAACACCGGGGAGCTGTTTTTT. Translated: CAGRPSLNTGELFF. The rearrangement links TRBV10-3 to TRBJ2-2; maybe TRBD2 (5 bases). The CDR3 runs 14 residues. The V end was cut by 11 bases, the J end by 2 bases, with 15 bases between. Germline lookup yields CDR1 ENHRY and CDR2 SYGVKD.

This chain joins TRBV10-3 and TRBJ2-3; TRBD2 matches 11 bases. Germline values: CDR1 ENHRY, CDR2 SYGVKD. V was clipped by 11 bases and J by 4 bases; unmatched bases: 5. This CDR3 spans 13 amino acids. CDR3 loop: CAFTSGSPDTQYF. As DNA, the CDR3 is TGTGCCTTCACTAGCGGGAGCCCAGATACGCAGTATTTT.

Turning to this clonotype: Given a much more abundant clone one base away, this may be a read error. The CDR3: CASRLGGGELFF. CDR3 coding DNA: TGTGCGAGCCGGCTAGGTGGGGGGGAGCTGTTTTTT. The chain recombines TRBV6-1 with TRBJ2-2; no reliable D call. The germline V gene encodes CDR1 MNHNS and CDR2 SASEGT. The CDR3 extends over 12 amino acids.

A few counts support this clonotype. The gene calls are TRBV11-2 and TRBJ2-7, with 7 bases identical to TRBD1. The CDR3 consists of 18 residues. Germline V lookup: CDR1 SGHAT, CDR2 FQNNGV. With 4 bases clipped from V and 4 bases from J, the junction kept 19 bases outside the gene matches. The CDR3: CASSSPRETGFYMYEQYF. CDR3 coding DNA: TGTGCCAGCAGCTCTCCCCGCGAGACAGGGTTCTACATGTACGAGCAGTACTTC.

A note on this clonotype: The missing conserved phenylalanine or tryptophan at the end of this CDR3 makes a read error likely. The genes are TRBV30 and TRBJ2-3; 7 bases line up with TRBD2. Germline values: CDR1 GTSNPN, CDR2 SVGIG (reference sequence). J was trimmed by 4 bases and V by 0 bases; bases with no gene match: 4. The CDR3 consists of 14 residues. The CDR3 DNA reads TGTGCCTGGAGTGTAAGGCTAGCGGCAGATACGCAGTATCTT. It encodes CAWSVRLAADTQYL.

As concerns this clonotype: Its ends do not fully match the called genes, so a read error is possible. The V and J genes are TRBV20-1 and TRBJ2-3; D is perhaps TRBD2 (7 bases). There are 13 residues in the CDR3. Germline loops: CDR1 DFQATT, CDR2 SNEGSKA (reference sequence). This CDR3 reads CSVRRGGTDTQYF. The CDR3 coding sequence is TGCAGTGTTAGGAGGGGGGGCACAGATACGCAGTACTTT.

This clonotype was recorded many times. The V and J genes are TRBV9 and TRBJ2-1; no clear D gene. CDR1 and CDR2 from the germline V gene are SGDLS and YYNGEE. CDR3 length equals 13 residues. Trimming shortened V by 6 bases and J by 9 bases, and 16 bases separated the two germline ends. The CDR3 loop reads CASKEFVIGEQFF. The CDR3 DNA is TGTGCCAGCAAGGAATTCGTCATAGGTGAGCAGTTCTTC.

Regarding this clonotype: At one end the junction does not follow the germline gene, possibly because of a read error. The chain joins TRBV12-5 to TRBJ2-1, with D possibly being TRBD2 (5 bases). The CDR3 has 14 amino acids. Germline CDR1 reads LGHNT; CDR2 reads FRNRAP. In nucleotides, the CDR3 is TGTGCTAGTGGGGTAGGGCCGGGATGGAATGAGCGGTTCTTC. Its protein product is CASGVGPGWNERFF.

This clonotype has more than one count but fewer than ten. CDR3 sequence: CASSVGIQGTGDTEAFF. Written as DNA, the CDR3 is TGTGCCAGCAGCGTAGGCATACAGGGGACTGGGGACACTGAAGCTTTCTTT. This chain links TRBV9 with TRBJ1-1; 7 bases align to TRBD1. The CDR3 is 17 residues long. With 0 bases clipped from V and 3 bases from J, the junction kept 11 bases outside the gene matches. Per the germline V gene, CDR1 is SGDLS and CDR2 is YYNGEE.

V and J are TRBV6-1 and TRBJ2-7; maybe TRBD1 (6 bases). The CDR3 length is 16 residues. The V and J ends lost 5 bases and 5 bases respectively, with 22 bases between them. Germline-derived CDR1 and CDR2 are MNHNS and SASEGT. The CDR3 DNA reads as TGTGCCAGCAGTCAATTTCTTGTGGGGGCGACAAACGAGCAGTACTTC. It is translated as CASSQFLVGATNEQYF.

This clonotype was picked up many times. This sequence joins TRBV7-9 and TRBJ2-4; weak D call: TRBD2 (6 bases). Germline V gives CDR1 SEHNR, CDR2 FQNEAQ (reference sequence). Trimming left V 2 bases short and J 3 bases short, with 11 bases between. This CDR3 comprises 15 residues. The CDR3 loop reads CASSLFQEGKNIQYF. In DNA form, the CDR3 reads TGTGCCAGCAGCTTATTCCAGGAGGGCAAAAACATTCAGTACTTC.

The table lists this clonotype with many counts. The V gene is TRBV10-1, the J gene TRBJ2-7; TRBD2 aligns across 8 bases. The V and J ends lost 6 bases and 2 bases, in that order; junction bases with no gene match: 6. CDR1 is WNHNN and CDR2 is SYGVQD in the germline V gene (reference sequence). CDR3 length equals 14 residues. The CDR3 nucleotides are TGCGCCAGCAGCGAAGCGGGAGACGCCTACGAGCAGTACTTC. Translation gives CASSEAGDAYEQYF.

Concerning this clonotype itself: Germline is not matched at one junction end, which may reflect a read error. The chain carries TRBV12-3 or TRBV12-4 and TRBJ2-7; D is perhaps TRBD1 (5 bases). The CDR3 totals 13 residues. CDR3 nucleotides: TGTGCCAGCATCCTCAGGGTAGGCTACGAGCAGCACTTC. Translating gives CASILRVGYEQHF.

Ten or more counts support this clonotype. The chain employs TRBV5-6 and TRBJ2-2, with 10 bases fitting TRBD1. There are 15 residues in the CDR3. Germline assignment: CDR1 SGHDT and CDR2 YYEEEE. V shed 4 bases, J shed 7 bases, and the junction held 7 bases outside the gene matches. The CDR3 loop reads CASSRQGARDGELFF. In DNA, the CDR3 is TGTGCCAGCAGCCGACAGGGGGCGCGCGACGGGGAGCTGTTTTTT.